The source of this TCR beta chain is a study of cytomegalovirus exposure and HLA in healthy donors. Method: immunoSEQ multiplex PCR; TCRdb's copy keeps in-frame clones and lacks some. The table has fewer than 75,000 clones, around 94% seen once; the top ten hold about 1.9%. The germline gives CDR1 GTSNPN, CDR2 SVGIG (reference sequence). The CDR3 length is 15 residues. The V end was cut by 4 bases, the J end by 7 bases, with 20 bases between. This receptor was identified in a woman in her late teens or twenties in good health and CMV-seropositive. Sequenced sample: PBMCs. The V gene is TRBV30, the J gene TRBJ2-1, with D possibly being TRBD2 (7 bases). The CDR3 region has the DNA TGTGCCTGGACCCAGGGGACGGGAGGCTCAAATGAGCAGTTCTTC. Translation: CAWTQGTGGSNEQFF.